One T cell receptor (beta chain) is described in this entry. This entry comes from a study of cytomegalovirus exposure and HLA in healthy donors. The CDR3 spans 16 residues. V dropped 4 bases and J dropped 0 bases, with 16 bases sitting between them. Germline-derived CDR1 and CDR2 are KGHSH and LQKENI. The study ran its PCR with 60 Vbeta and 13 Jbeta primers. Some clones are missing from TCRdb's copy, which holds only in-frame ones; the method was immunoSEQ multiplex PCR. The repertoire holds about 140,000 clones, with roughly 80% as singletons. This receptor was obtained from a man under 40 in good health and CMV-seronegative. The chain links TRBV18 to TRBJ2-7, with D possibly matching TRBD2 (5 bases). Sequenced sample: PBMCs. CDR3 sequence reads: CASSLAQTRASYEQYF. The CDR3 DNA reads TGTGCCAGCTCACTTGCTCAAACGAGGGCCTCCTACGAGCAGTACTTC.